Here is one TCR beta chain with its context. The source of the sample is a study of CD8 T cells in Susac syndrome. The CDR3 loop spans 13 amino acids. Trimming left V 3 bases short and J 4 bases short, with 7 bases between. RNA totalling roughly 0.5 to 1 ug underwent reverse transcription with random hexamers. TCRdb reprocessed the immunoSEQ multiplex PCR reads with MiXCR, giving one entry per CDR3 protein. The table records about 130,000 distinct CDR3 sequences, 94% of them present only once. This sequence joins TRBV12-3 or TRBV12-4 and TRBJ1-3; no definite D call. Sequencing was performed on CD4+ T cells from PBMCs. The sequence came from a human donor with multiple sclerosis. The chain's CDR3 is CASSFASGNTIYF. The CDR3 DNA reads TGTGCCAGCAGTTTTGCATCCGGAAACACCATATATTTT.